This T cell receptor (beta chain) was retrieved from a study of technical replicates of blood from several donors. Data came from immunoSEQ multiplex PCR; TCRdb stores just in-frame clones and leaves some out. Of some 84,000 clones listed, 90% to 95% are singletons. The V segment lost 4 bases and the J segment 4 bases; nucleotides outside the gene matches: 3. Germline assignment: CDR1 LNHDA and CDR2 SQIVND (reference sequence). The CDR3 has 14 amino acids. This clonotype originated in a human donor in good health. The chain couples TRBV19 to TRBJ2-1; 8 bases match TRBD1. The sequenced sample consisted of T cells isolated from PBMCs. The CDR3 DNA reads as TGTGCCAGTAGTACGGACAGGGAATACAATGAGCAGTTCTTC. This sequence encodes CASSTDREYNEQFF.